A selection of T cell receptor beta chains follows, all from one sample in a study of T cells of healthy individuals. TCRdb passed the 5' RACE reads through MiXCR, listing each CDR3 protein once. The data show tens of thousands of distinct CDR3 sequences, around 15% seen once. These receptors were taken from a human donor in good health. The CDR3 runs from the conserved cysteine through the conserved F or W. The D gene is left open where the match is weak. The listing skips clone size in some rows; elsewhere it reads once, few, many or a size class.

d_gene,j_gene,v_gene,abundance,CDR3nt,CDR3aa
TRBD1,TRBJ2-2,TRBV18,many,TGTGCCAGCTCACTCAGACAGGGTGAAACCGGGGAGCTGTTTTTT,CASSLRQGETGELFF
NA,TRBJ2-3,TRBV5-1,once,TGCGCCAGCAGCTTGGTGGGGGCCGGAACAGATACGCAGTATTTT,CASSLVGAGTDTQYF
NA,TRBJ2-1,TRBV29-1,many,TGCAGCGTTGAAGGAGGAGAGGCGTATGAGCAGTTCTTC,CSVEGGEAYEQFF
NA,TRBJ2-7,TRBV28,many,TGTGCCAGCAGTCGGGGGACAGCTTGGTACGAGCAGTACTTC,CASSRGTAWYEQYF
NA,TRBJ2-7,TRBV10-3,many,TGTGCCATCAGTGAATTCTACGAGCAGTACTTC,CAISEFYEQYF
NA,TRBJ1-3,TRBV3-1,many,TGTGCCAGCAGCCAAGCCGGAAACACCATATATTTT,CASSQAGNTIYF
TRBD1,TRBJ2-2,TRBV4-1,many,TGCGCCAGCAGCCAAGGACAGGGGCACACCGGGGAGCTGTTTTTT,CASSQGQGHTGELFF
NA,TRBJ2-1,TRBV6-5,NA,TGTGCCTCCTCCCTCCGGGGGTCCTACAATGAGCAGTTCTTC,CASSLRGSYNEQFF
NA,TRBJ1-2,TRBV29-1,few,TGCAGCGTCCAACAGGGTGAGGACTATGGCTACACCTTC,CSVQQGEDYGYTF
NA,TRBJ2-5,TRBV7-2,many,TGTGCCAGCAGGCCCGGGGTTTATTCTCAAGAGACCCAGTACTTC,CASRPGVYSQETQYF
NA,TRBJ2-3,TRBV28,NA,TGTGCCAGCAGTTTACAGCGCCACACAGATACGCAGTATTTT,CASSLQRHTDTQYF
TRBD1,TRBJ2-3,TRBV20-1,many,TGCAGTGCTAGCCTCAGGGGGCGCAACACAGATACGCAGTATTTT,CSASLRGRNTDTQYF
TRBD2,TRBJ2-7,TRBV7-2,few,TGTGCCAGCAGCTTAGCGGCGGGAGGGATGTACTTC,CASSLAAGGMYF
NA,TRBJ1-1,TRBV12-3/TRBV12-4,NA,TGTGCCAGCAGTTGGGGAAGTGAAGCTTTCTTT,CASSWGSEAFF
NA,TRBJ1-3,TRBV5-1,NA,TGCGCCAGCAGCTCCCAGGGGACCTCTGGAAACACCATATATTTT,CASSSQGTSGNTIYF
TRBD1,TRBJ2-7,TRBV5-5,NA,TGTGCCAGCAGCGAGGGGACAGTCGCCTCCTACGAGCAGTACTTC,CASSEGTVASYEQYF
NA,TRBJ2-1,TRBV12-3/TRBV12-4,NA,TGTGCCAGCACCCGTGGGGCTGTGGGGGGCCCCTACAATGAGCAGTTCTTC,CASTRGAVGGPYNEQFF
NA,TRBJ2-1,TRBV30,NA,TGTGCCTGGAGTGTAACGAACTACCTAAACAATGAGCAGTTCTTC,CAWSVTNYLNNEQFF
NA,TRBJ1-1,TRBV30,NA,TGTGCCTGGAGGGGGGCGATGAACACTGAAGCTTTCTTT,CAWRGAMNTEAFF
TRBD1,TRBJ2-7,TRBV25-1,NA,TGTGCCAGCAGTGCCCGGGACAGGGGCCACGAGCAGTACTTC,CASSARDRGHEQYF
NA,TRBJ1-6,TRBV5-6,NA,TGTGCCAGCAGCTTGGCCGTGTTCGGTTCACCCCTCCACTTT,CASSLAVFGSPLHF
TRBD1,TRBJ1-1,TRBV5-1,many,TGCGCCAGCAGCTTGCCCCGACAGGGGGCGATGGACACTGAAGCTTTCTTT,CASSLPRQGAMDTEAFF
TRBD2,TRBJ2-3,TRBV20-1,few,TGCAGTGCTCGTAGCGGGAGGGGGACAGATACGCAGTATTTT,CSARSGRGTDTQYF
TRBD1,TRBJ2-7,TRBV15,few,TGTGCCACCAGCAGAAGCCGGGACAGGGGGACGGTTGAGCAGTACTTC,CATSRSRDRGTVEQYF
NA,TRBJ2-4,TRBV7-2,NA,TGTGCCAGCAGGGGGACTGCAATTCAGTACTTC,CASRGTAIQYF
TRBD1,TRBJ1-5,TRBV20-1,few,TGCAGTGCTAGAGATTACGGTGGGCAGGGGGATCAGCCCCAGCATTTT,CSARDYGGQGDQPQHF
NA,TRBJ1-2,TRBV11-2,few,TGTGCCAGCAGCTCCCGGGAGATTCCTAACTATGGCTACACCTTC,CASSSREIPNYGYTF
TRBD1,TRBJ2-3,TRBV6-5,few,TGTGCCAGCACCCACAGGGGCGGGCACACAGATACGCAGTATTTT,CASTHRGGHTDTQYF
TRBD1,TRBJ2-7,TRBV7-9,many,TGTGCCAGCAGCGAGACAGGGGGTCACGAGCAGTACTTC,CASSETGGHEQYF
TRBD1,TRBJ2-6,TRBV28,many,TGTGCCAGCAGTTTAGCAGGACAGGGAAGGGCTGGGGCCAACGTCCTGACTTTC,CASSLAGQGRAGANVLTF
NA,TRBJ1-2,TRBV5-1,many,TGCGCCAGCAGCTCATCCGGGGAAGTAGGCTACACCTTC,CASSSSGEVGYTF
NA,TRBJ2-5,TRBV28,NA,TGTGCCAGCGGATCCCTGGTCGGGGGTAAAGAGACCCAGTACTTC,CASGSLVGGKETQYF
NA,TRBJ1-1,TRBV29-1,few,TGCAGCGTTGGCAGGGCCTCGGAAGCTTTCTTT,CSVGRASEAFF
TRBD1,TRBJ1-1,TRBV12-3/TRBV12-4,NA,TGTGCCAGCAGTTTGACAGGGACTAAGAACACTGAAGCTTTCTTT,CASSLTGTKNTEAFF
NA,TRBJ2-3,TRBV2,NA,TGTGCCAGCAGAGCTGGGACCGGGCGGGGCACAGATACGCAGTATTTT,CASRAGTGRGTDTQYF
NA,TRBJ1-1,TRBV5-1,NA,TGCGCCAGCAGCCATGGACGGGCGCTGGAAACTGAAGCTTTCTTT,CASSHGRALETEAFF
TRBD2,TRBJ2-7,TRBV20-1,many,TGCAGTGCTAGAGATATTGGGAGGGCCCGAGTGGAGCAGTACTTC,CSARDIGRARVEQYF
NA,TRBJ1-2,TRBV7-9,NA,TGTGCCAGCAAAACCACGTCAGGCGGCTACACCTTC,CASKTTSGGYTF
NA,TRBJ1-2,TRBV20-1,NA,TGCAGTGCCTCACCCGCCAGGGTCTATGGCTACACCTTC,CSASPARVYGYTF
NA,TRBJ1-4,TRBV14,many,TGTGCCAGCAGCCAAGGGAGGATCACAGGGACTAATGAAAAACTGTTTTTT,CASSQGRITGTNEKLFF
NA,TRBJ1-2,TRBV18,NA,TGTGCCAGCTCACCATTAAGCAAAGGTCCGGGGAATGGCTACACCTTC,CASSPLSKGPGNGYTF
TRBD2,TRBJ2-7,TRBV28,few,TGTGCCAGCAGTGCGGGACTAGCGGGGGGTGAGGAGCAGTACTTC,CASSAGLAGGEEQYF
NA,TRBJ2-7,TRBV6-6,many,TGTGCCAGCAGTTACCGCTCCTACGAGCAGTACTTC,CASSYRSYEQYF